This T cell receptor (beta chain) was recovered during a study of blood T cell repertoires in COVID-19. Turning to the study itself: There were acute and convalescent COVID-19 samples, and they came from the United States, Italy and Spain. From T cells, B-cell-depleted T cells, or PBMCs came the material, which was cDNA or gDNA.

Original data processing: Amplified reference gene primers provided the basis for estimating nucleated cell counts. Sequencing was performed with immunoSEQ multiplex PCR; in TCRdb, only in-frame clones are kept and a portion is missing. That table supplies the V and J calls and clone size; D and trimming were determined from the DNA. This table holds about 290,000 clones, 70% to 90% found once. The length of the CDR3 is 15 residues. CDR1 and CDR2 (germline): MGHDK, SYGVNS. V was cut by 4 bases and J by 6 bases, with 16 bases left in between. This chain joins TRBV25-1 and TRBJ2-1, with D possibly TRBD2 on 6 matching bases. The clonotype comes from a woman in her forties or fifties with active or convalescent COVID-19. Input material: peripheral blood. CDR3: CASSGSDGGVNEQFF. CDR3 DNA: TGTGCCAGCAGTGGATCAGATGGCGGGGTCAATGAGCAGTTCTTC.